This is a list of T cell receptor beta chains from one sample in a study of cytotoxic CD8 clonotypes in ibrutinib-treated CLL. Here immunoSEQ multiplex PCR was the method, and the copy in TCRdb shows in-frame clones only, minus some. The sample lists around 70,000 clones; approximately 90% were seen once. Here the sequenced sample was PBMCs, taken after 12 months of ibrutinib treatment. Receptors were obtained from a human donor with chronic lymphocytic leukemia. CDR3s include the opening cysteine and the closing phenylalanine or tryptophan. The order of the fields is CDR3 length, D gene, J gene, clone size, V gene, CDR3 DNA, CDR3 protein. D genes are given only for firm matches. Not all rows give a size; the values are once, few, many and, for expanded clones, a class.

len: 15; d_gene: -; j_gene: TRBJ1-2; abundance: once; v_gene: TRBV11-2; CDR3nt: TGTGCCAGCAGCTTACAAAGGACGGCAAACTATGGCTACACCTTC; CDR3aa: CASSLQRTANYGYTF
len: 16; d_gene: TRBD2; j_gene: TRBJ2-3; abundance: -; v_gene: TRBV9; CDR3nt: TGTGCCAGCAGCGTAGGAATTCTAGCGGGCACAGATACGCAGTATTTT; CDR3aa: CASSVGILAGTDTQYF
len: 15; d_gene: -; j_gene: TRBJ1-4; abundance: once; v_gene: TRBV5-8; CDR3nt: TGTGCCAGCAGCTTGAGGGGCACAGACGGTGAAAAACTGTTTTTT; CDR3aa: CASSLRGTDGEKLFF
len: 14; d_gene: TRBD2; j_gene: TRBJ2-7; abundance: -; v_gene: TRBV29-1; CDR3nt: TGCAGCGCAGTAGGGACTAGCGGGGTCGGCGAGCAGTACTTC; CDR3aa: CSAVGTSGVGEQYF
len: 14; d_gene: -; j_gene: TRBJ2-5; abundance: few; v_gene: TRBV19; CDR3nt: TGTGCCAGTAGTATCATCGCAGGGCAAGAGACCCAGTACTTC; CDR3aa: CASSIIAGQETQYF
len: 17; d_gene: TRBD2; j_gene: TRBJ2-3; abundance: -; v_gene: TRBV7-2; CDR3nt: TGTGCCAGCAGCCCACAGTGGGTAGCGGGTATCGCAGATACGCAGTATTTT; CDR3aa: CASSPQWVAGIADTQYF
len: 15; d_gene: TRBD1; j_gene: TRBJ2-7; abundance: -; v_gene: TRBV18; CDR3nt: TGTGCCAGCTCAGAAGGGGGCACGAGCTCCTACGAGCAGTACTTC; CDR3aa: CASSEGGTSSYEQYF
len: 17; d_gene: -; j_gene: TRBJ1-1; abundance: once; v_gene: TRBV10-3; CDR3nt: TGTGCCATCAGTGAAAGGGCCCAAGGACAGATGAACACTGAAGCTTTCTTT; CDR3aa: CAISERAQGQMNTEAFF
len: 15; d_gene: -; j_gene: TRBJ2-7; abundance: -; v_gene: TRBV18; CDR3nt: TGTGCCAGCTCACCCGCAAGGCAGCGCTCCTACGAGCAGTACTTC; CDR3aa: CASSPARQRSYEQYF
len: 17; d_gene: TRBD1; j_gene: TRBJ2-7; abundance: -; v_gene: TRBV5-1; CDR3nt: TGCGCCAGCAGCTTGGCTCGGCAGGGGGATAGACCCTACGAGCAGTACTTC; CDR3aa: CASSLARQGDRPYEQYF
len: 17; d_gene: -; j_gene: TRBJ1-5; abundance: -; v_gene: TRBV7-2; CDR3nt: TGTGCCAGCAGCCAGAGGGGGGGTATGAGAGAAAATCAGCCCCAGCATTTT; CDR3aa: CASSQRGGMRENQPQHF
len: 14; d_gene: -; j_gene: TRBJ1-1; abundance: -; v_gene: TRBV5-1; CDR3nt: TGCGCCAGCAGCCTACCGGACGTCCAATTTGAAGCTTTCTTT; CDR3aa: CASSLPDVQFEAFF
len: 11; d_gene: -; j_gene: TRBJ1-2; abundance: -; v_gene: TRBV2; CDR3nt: TGTGCCAGCACCCGCGAAACGGCCCCCACCTTC; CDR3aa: CASTRETAPTF
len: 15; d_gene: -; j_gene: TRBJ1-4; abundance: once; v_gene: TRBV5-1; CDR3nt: TGCGCCAGCAGCTCGGCCTCGGGGGATGGCGAAAAACTGTTTTTT; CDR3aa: CASSSASGDGEKLFF
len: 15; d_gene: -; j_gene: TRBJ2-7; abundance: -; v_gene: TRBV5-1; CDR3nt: TGCGCCAGCAGCTTTAGCGATCACTTCTCCTACGAGCAGTACTTC; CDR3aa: CASSFSDHFSYEQYF
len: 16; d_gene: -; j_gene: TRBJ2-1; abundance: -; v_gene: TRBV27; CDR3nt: TGTGCCAGCAGAAAGGAGACAGGGACTCATTACAATGAGCAGTTCTTC; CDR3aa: CASRKETGTHYNEQFF
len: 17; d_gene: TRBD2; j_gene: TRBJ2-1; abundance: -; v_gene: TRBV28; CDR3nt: TGTGCCAGCAGTTACCCGGGACTAGCGGGACCTAGGAATGAGCAGTTCTTC; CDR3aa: CASSYPGLAGPRNEQFF
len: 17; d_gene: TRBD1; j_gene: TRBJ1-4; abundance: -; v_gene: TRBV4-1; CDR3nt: TGCGCCAGCAGCCAAGGAGGCAGGGGGCTAACTAATGAAAAACTGTTTTTT; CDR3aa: CASSQGGRGLTNEKLFF
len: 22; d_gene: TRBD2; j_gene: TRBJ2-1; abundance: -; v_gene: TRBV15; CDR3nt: TGTGCCACCAGCACACGAAGAAAGGAGACTAGCGGTCTTCTTAGCTCCTACAATGAGCAGTTCTTC; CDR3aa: CATSTRRKETSGLLSSYNEQFF
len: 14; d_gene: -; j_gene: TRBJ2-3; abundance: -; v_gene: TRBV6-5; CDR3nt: TGTGCCAGCAGCCGACAAGCCTACACAGATACGCAGTATTTT; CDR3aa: CASSRQAYTDTQYF
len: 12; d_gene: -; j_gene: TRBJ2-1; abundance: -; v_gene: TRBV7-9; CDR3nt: TGTGCCAGCAGCTTAGTACTTAATGAGCAGTTCTTC; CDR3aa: CASSLVLNEQFF
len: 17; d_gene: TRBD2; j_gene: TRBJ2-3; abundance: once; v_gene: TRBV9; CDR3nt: TGTGCCAGCAGCGTAGCTTTGGCGGGAGGGCCAAGTGATACGCAGTATTTT; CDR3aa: CASSVALAGGPSDTQYF
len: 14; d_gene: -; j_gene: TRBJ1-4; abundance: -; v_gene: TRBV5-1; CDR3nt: TGCGCCAGCAGCTTGGGGGACCTAGGAGAAAAACTGTTTTTT; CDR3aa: CASSLGDLGEKLFF
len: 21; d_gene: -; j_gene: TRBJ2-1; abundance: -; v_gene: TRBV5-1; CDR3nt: TGCGCCAGCAGCTTACCCAACGCAACCGGAGTACTCGTGCGGTCCTACAATGAGCAGTTCTTC; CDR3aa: CASSLPNATGVLVRSYNEQFF